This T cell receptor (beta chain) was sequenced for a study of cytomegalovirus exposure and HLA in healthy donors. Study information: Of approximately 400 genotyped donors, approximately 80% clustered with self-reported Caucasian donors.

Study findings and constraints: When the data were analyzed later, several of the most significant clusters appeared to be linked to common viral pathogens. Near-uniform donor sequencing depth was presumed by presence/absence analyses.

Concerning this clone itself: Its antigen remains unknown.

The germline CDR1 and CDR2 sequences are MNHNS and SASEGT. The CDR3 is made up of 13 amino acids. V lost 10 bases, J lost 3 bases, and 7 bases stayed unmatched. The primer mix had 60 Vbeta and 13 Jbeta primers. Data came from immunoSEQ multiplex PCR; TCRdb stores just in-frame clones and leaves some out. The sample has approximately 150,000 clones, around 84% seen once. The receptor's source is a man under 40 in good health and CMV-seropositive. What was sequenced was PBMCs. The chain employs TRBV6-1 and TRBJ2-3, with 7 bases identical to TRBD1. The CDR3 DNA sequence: TGTGCCACCAGAGACAGGGATACAGATACGCAGTATTTT. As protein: CATRDRDTDTQYF.